These 19 T cell receptor beta chains were all obtained from the same sample, sequenced in a study of cytomegalovirus exposure and HLA in healthy donors. It was with 60 Vbeta and 13 Jbeta primers that the PCR ran. The repertoire was sequenced with immunoSEQ multiplex PCR; TCRdb's copy has only in-frame clones and lacks some. The sample has 150,000 to 200,000 clones, and its top ten clones hold 1% to 1.5%. The material sequenced was PBMCs. Every receptor here comes from a woman aged 55-70 years in good health and CMV-seronegative.

The chain is built from TRBV2 and TRBJ2-2; D possibly corresponds to TRBD1 (6 bases). The V end lost 7 bases, the J end lost 2 bases, and 17 bases lay between the germline ends. Germline CDR1 is SNHLY and CDR2 is FYNNEI. The CDR3 sequence is 16 residues long. As DNA, the CDR3 is TGTGCCAGCAAGGGTCCCAGGGACACCAACACCGGGGAGCTGTTTTTT. This codes for CASKGPRDTNTGELFF.

The chain couples TRBV7-8 to TRBJ1-1, with a possible D match to TRBD1 (5 bases). The CDR3 has 15 residues. CDR1 is SGHVS and CDR2 is FQNEAQ in the germline V gene. V was clipped by 1 base and J by 1 base, with 10 bases between them. The CDR3 is CASSLGGGRNTEAFF. Here the CDR3 DNA reads TGTGCCAGCAGCTTAGGGGGCGGGAGGAACACTGAAGCTTTCTTT.

The genes are TRBV9 and TRBJ2-1; 9 positions agree with TRBD2. The germline V gene has CDR1 SGDLS and CDR2 YYNGEE. V dropped 7 bases and J dropped 4; count of bases not matched to a gene: 9. This CDR3 region has 15 residues. CDR3 sequence reads: CASGQASGTYNEQFF. The DNA of the CDR3 is TGTGCCAGCGGCCAAGCTAGCGGGACTTACAATGAGCAGTTCTTC.

The chain carries TRBV18 and TRBJ1-4; a weak D match, TRBD1 (5 bases). V was trimmed by 3 bases and J by 7 bases, leaving 12 bases between them. The CDR3 loop spans 14 amino acids. Looked up from germline, CDR1 is KGHSH and CDR2 is LQKENI. The CDR3 DNA reads as TGTGCCAGCTCACCGCCGGACGGGGGTGAAAAACTGTTTTTT. Translation: CASSPPDGGEKLFF.

The rearrangement links TRBV4-3 to TRBJ1-6, with D tentatively TRBD1 (6 bases). Trimming left V 4 bases short and J 5 bases short, with 15 bases between. CDR1 and CDR2 from the germline V gene are LGHNA and YSLEER. The CDR3 totals 16 residues. CDR3 sequence (DNA): TGCGCCAGCAGCCTCCAGCCGGGACAAAATAATTCACCCCTCCACTTT. It codes for CASSLQPGQNNSPLHF.

The chain uses TRBV25-1 and TRBJ1-2; TRBD1 agrees at 9 bases. Germline lookup yields CDR1 MGHDK and CDR2 SYGVNS. J gave up 1 base and V 8 bases, and 8 bases lay outside the gene matches. There are 15 residues in the CDR3. Here the CDR3 DNA reads TGTGCCAGCTCCGGGACAGGGTCGTTTAACTATGGCTACACCTTC. Translating it yields CASSGTGSFNYGYTF.

V usage is TRBV4-2 and J usage is TRBJ1-4; tentatively, D is TRBD1 (6 bases). The CDR3 loop spans 15 amino acids. CDR1 LGHNA and CDR2 YNFKEQ come from the germline V gene. The V gene lost 1 base and the J gene lost 7 bases, with 13 bases spanning the gap. In DNA, the CDR3 is TGTGCCAGCAGCCAAGCACAGGGTTCGGGTGAAAAACTGTTTTTT. Protein: CASSQAQGSGEKLFF.

The J gene is TRBJ1-2, the V gene TRBV7-2, with D unresolved. Per germline, CDR1 SGHTA and CDR2 FQGNSA. The CDR3 runs to 13 residues. V was clipped by 4 bases and J by 4 bases, with 10 bases between them. The CDR3 nucleotides are TGTGCCAGCAGCTCCGGGATGGGCTATGGCTACACCTTC. Encoded protein: CASSSGMGYGYTF.

This rearrangement joins TRBV5-4 to TRBJ1-6, with 7 bases that match TRBD1. Germline V CDR1 and CDR2: SGHNT, YYREEE (reference sequence). CDR3 size: 14 residues. V lost 1 base and J lost 8; bases outside the gene matches: 3. The CDR3 DNA reads TGTGCCAGCAGCTTGAAAACAGGGGATTCACCCCTCCACTTT. This sequence encodes CASSLKTGDSPLHF.

The chain combines TRBV19 with TRBJ1-3; D remains unclear. V was clipped by 1 base and J by 0 bases, with 7 bases between them. The germline gives CDR1 LNHDA, CDR2 SQIVND (reference sequence). This CDR3 comprises 15 residues. CDR3 sequence (DNA): TGTGCCAGTAGTATAGGCCCGAGCTCTGGAAACACCATATATTTT. This translates into CASSIGPSSGNTIYF.

The chain has TRBV30 and TRBJ1-2; TRBD1 agrees at 7 bases. The CDR3 has 14 amino acids. Unmatched junction bases numbered 6, after V lost 1 base and J lost 4 bases. Germline V CDR1 and CDR2: GTSNPN, SVGIG (reference sequence). CDR3 in DNA: TGTGCCTGGAGTGGCCTTGGGACAGCCTATGGCTACACCTTC. It yields the protein CAWSGLGTAYGYTF.

The chain links TRBV27 to TRBJ2-7; tentative D call: TRBD1 (6 bases). Looked up from germline, CDR1 is MNHEY and CDR2 is SMNVEV (reference sequence). The CDR3 is 15 residues long. Trimming removed 7 bases from V and 2 bases from J, with 18 bases in between. The CDR3 DNA reads as TGTGCCAGCACCCCCATGGCGCAGGGGCCCTACGAGCAGTACTTC. Its translation: CASTPMAQGPYEQYF.

The genes are TRBV7-6 and TRBJ2-7; 7 positions match TRBD2. The germline gives CDR1 SGHVS, CDR2 FNYEAQ. The length of the CDR3 is 16 residues. The V and J ends lost 1 base and 4 bases, in that order; junction bases with no gene match: 10. DNA for the CDR3: TGTGCCAGCAGCTTAGGTTCTTGGCTAGCGGATTACGAGCAGTACTTC. Protein: CASSLGSWLADYEQYF.

V gene TRBV7-9 combines with J gene TRBJ1-2, with 7 bases fitting TRBD1. The V segment lost 5 bases and the J segment 4 bases; nucleotides outside the gene matches: 7. Germline V gene data show CDR1 as SEHNR and CDR2 as FQNEAQ (reference sequence). The CDR3 covers 14 residues. DNA for the CDR3: TGTGCCAGCAGCGGAAGGACAGGCCCCTATGGCTACACCTTC. Protein: CASSGRTGPYGYTF.

The chain uses TRBV4-1 and TRBJ2-3; possible D gene TRBD1, 6 bases. CDR3 length: 13 residues. Germline V lookup: CDR1 MGHRA, CDR2 YSYEKL. Trimming removed 4 bases from V and 14 bases from J, with 19 bases in between. DNA for the CDR3: TGCGCCAGCAGCCCCCCGGCACAGGGCCCGCGGTATTTT. Its translation: CASSPPAQGPRYF.

The chain couples TRBV7-2 to TRBJ1-5, with 8 nucleotides matching TRBD1. The germline V gene has CDR1 SGHTA and CDR2 FQGNSA. Unmatched junction bases numbered 3, after V lost 2 bases and J lost 3 bases. The CDR3 extends over 15 amino acids. As DNA, the CDR3 is TGTGCCAGCAGCTTAAAGACAGGGGACAATCAGCCCCAGCATTTT. Translating gives CASSLKTGDNQPQHF.

V and J are TRBV19 and TRBJ1-5; D possibly corresponds to TRBD1 (6 bases). Trimming took 4 bases from V and 6 from J, leaving 19 bases between them. The CDR3 runs 16 residues. Germline V gene sequence: CDR1 LNHDA, CDR2 SQIVND (reference sequence). The CDR3 nucleotides are TGTGCCAGTAGTAGGCTGAGGGGGGAGGGTTCTCAGCCCCAGCATTTT. Protein sequence: CASSRLRGEGSQPQHF.

The chain has TRBV6-5 and TRBJ2-5; either TRBD1 or TRBD2 may supply D (5 bases each). The end of the DNA fits TRBJ2-7 better, so the J call may be wrong. The CDR3 has 13 residues. From germline, CDR1 is MNHEY and CDR2 SVGAGI. CDR3 residues: CASRASGGYEQYF. CDR3 in DNA: TGTGCCAGTAGGGCTAGTGGGGGCTACGAGCAGTACTTC.

The J gene is TRBJ1-1, the V gene TRBV9; a weak D match, TRBD1 (5 bases). The CDR3 runs to 14 residues. Trimming took 4 bases from V and 7 from J, leaving 17 bases between them. In germline, CDR1 is SGDLS, CDR2 YYNGEE. This CDR3 reads CASSFRPGGGEAFF. The CDR3 nucleotides read TGTGCCAGCAGCTTTCGGCCGGGGGGTGGTGAAGCTTTCTTT.